What follows are 15 T cell receptor beta chains derived from one specimen sequenced in a study of regulatory T cells in long-lasting Graves disease. This sample's time point: newly diagnosed GD, antithyroid drugs for less than 3 months. From RNA extracted from PBMCs, the TCR library was made. Sequencing libraries for TCR beta were prepared with iRepertoire HTBI primers and Arm-PCR of CDR3 regions. TCRdb called the multiplex PCR reads again in MiXCR, with one record for every CDR3 protein. The sample consists of more than 300,000 distinct CDR3 sequences, around 15% of them appearing once. The sample also formed part of further work on T cells in Graves' hyperthyroidism and ophthalmopathy.

The sequenced sample was peripheral blood mononuclear cells (PBMCs), obtained at new diagnosis, from a patient treated with antithyroid drugs. The receptors here all came from a woman between 18 and 30 years old with Graves disease.

This clonotype was counted at least ten times. The chain is built from TRBV28 and TRBJ1-1; D remains unclear. CDR3 length: 14 residues. V dropped 1 base and J dropped 1 base, with 7 bases sitting between them. The germline CDR1 and CDR2 sequences are MDHEN and SYDVKM. CDR3 DNA sequence: TGTGCCAGCAGTTTATCGGCGGGGAACACTGAAGCTTTCTTT. As protein: CASSLSAGNTEAFF. Variable domain in full (rest from reference TRBV28 and TRBJ1-1): DVKVTQSSRYLVKRTGEKVFLECVQDMDHENMFWYRQDPGLGLRLIYFSYDVKMKEKGDIPEGYSVSREKKERFSLILESASTNQTSMYLCASSLSAGNTEAFFGQGTRLTVV.

This clonotype came up a few times. The J gene is TRBJ2-2, the V gene TRBV27, with TRBD2 as a possible D gene (6 bases). The V end was cut by 3 bases, the J end by 1 base, with 12 bases between. The V gene's germline CDR1 is MNHEY and CDR2 SMNVEV (reference sequence). This CDR3 is 16 amino acids long. The CDR3 bases are TGTGCCAGCAGTTTCGGGTCGGGGGTGAACACCGGGGAGCTGTTTTTT. Protein: CASSFGSGVNTGELFF.

This clonotype was counted at least ten times. The chain recombines TRBV14 with TRBJ2-1, with 7 nucleotides matching TRBD2. With V trimmed by 6 bases and J by 3 bases, 8 bases remained unmatched. Germline V lookup: CDR1 SGHDN, CDR2 FVKESK. The length of the CDR3 is 15 residues. This chain's CDR3 is CASSPRLAVYNEQFF. DNA of the CDR3: TGTGCCAGCAGTCCGCGGCTAGCGGTCTACAATGAGCAGTTCTTC.

This clonotype has a count of ten or more. V and J are TRBV9 and TRBJ2-3; 10 nucleotides align to TRBD1. Germline trimming cut 3 bases from V and 3 bases from J; bases unmatched to any gene: 7. The CDR3 totals 16 residues. CDR1 is SGDLS and CDR2 is YYNGEE in the germline V gene. CDR3 loop: CASSASGTGVTDTQYF. The CDR3 bases are TGTGCCAGCAGCGCCTCCGGGACAGGGGTAACAGATACGCAGTATTTT.

This clonotype was detected many times. Its ends do not fully match the called genes, so a read error is possible. The chain carries TRBV5-1 and TRBJ2-1; 7 bases are shared with TRBD2. The CDR3 length is 14 residues. Germline CDR1 and CDR2: SGHRS and YFSETQ. The CDR3 nucleotides read TGTGCCAGCAGTTCGGGAGGAGGCTACAATGAGCAGTTCTTC. It specifies CASSSGGGYNEQFF.

Ten or more counts support this clonotype. This chain connects TRBV2 to TRBJ2-2, with D perhaps TRBD1 or TRBD2 (5 bases each). Germline V gene data show CDR1 as SNHLY and CDR2 as FYNNEI. V shed 5 bases and J shed 3 bases, with 10 bases lying between them. CDR3 length: 14 amino acids. CDR3 region: CASSMGVDTGELFF. The CDR3 DNA follows: TGTGCCAGCAGTATGGGGGTCGACACCGGGGAGCTGTTTTTT.

In its sample, this clonotype was seen many times. The CDR3 region is CASRTNDRASGSYGYTF. The CDR3 nucleotides read TGCGCCAGCAGGACTAACGACAGGGCCAGTGGTAGCTATGGCTACACCTTC. The V gene is TRBV5-1, the J gene TRBJ1-2; 7 bases are shared with TRBD1. This CDR3 is built from 17 residues. CDR1 is SGHRS, CDR2 YFSETQ, per germline. The V gene end was trimmed by 5 bases and the J gene end by 4 bases; junction bases not matched to a gene: 17.

This rearrangement joins TRBV7-4 to TRBJ2-5, with 11 bases that match TRBD2. The DNA matches TRBJ2-7 better at its end, which makes the J call doubtful. The CDR3 is 16 residues long. In germline, CDR1 is SGHVT, CDR2 SQSDAQ. The CDR3 here is CASSVTGTSGFYEQYF. CDR3 sequence (DNA): TGTGCCAGCAGCGTAACCGGGACTAGCGGATTCTACGAGCAGTACTTC.

At least ten counts were recorded for this clonotype. The chain links TRBV27 to TRBJ2-1, with D unclear. The CDR3 loop spans 12 amino acids. With 4 bases removed from V and 7 bases from J, the gap between germline ends came to 8 bases. The germline V gene has CDR1 MNHEY and CDR2 SMNVEV (reference sequence). CDR3 region: CASSSSRNEQFF. Here the CDR3 DNA reads TGTGCCAGCAGTTCGAGCCGGAATGAGCAGTTCTTC.

Turning to this clonotype: It may be a read error: a sequence one base away is much more abundant. The chain couples TRBV28 to TRBJ1-5, with D unresolved. This CDR3 region has 16 residues. Trimming removed 3 bases at V and 1 base at J, with 13 bases between. Germline V gives CDR1 MDHEN, CDR2 SYDVKM. CDR3 coding DNA: TGTGCCAGCAGTTTTCGGGCATTAAGGAGCAATCAGCCCCAGCATTTT. Amino acid sequence: CASSFRALRSNQPQHF.

The gene calls are TRBV19 and TRBJ1-5, with TRBD1 matching 8 bases. Losses at the gene ends were 5 bases for V and 5 bases for J; bases not matched to a gene: 11. CDR1 is LNHDA, CDR2 SQIVND, per germline (reference sequence). This CDR3 has 16 amino acids. CDR3 residues: CASSPSDREVDQPQHF. The CDR3 DNA follows: TGTGCCAGTAGTCCATCGGACAGGGAGGTAGATCAGCCCCAGCATTTT.

Ten or more counts support this clonotype. The chain links TRBV11-1 to TRBJ2-1; TRBD1 or TRBD2 may be the D gene (5 bases each). The V end lost 2 bases, the J end lost 7 bases, and 15 bases lay between the germline ends. This CDR3 comprises 15 residues. Germline loops: CDR1 SGHAT, CDR2 FQDESV (reference sequence). CDR3 sequence: CASSLRSLGGNEQFF. CDR3 coding DNA: TGTGCCAGCAGCTTACGGTCACTTGGGGGAAATGAGCAGTTCTTC.

This clonotype was recorded at least ten times. The CDR3 bases are TGTGCCAGCAGCCAGGGACAGTACTACGAGCAGTACTTC. Protein product: CASSQGQYYEQYF. This chain links TRBV7-9 with TRBJ2-7; 7 nucleotides line up with TRBD1. The CDR3 contains 13 residues. Per the germline V gene, CDR1 is SEHNR and CDR2 is FQNEAQ (reference sequence). V shed 5 bases and J 3 bases; nucleotides not matched to a gene: 4.

Many counts were recorded for this clonotype. The J gene is TRBJ2-1, the V gene TRBV6-5, with D possibly matching TRBD2 (6 bases). Trimming took off 2 bases at V and 9 bases at J, with 8 bases between the two ends. The CDR3 loop spans 12 amino acids. The germline gives CDR1 MNHEY, CDR2 SVGAGI. The CDR3 DNA sequence: TGTGCCAGCAGTTACATGGGAGGTGAGCAGTTCTTC. Its translation: CASSYMGGEQFF.

This clonotype occurred many times. This chain joins TRBV10-3 and TRBJ1-4; a possible D gene is TRBD1 (5 bases). Germline-derived CDR1 and CDR2 are ENHRY and SYGVKD. The CDR3 extends over 16 amino acids. V was clipped by 5 bases and J by 6 bases, with 19 bases between them. The CDR3 DNA reads as TGTGCCATCAGTTCCTCAAGGGGAGAGGTGGATGAAAAACTGTTTTTT. As protein: CAISSSRGEVDEKLFF.